This T cell receptor beta chain stems from a study of T cells in localized non-small cell lung cancer. General study results and limits: Uninvolved adjacent lung showed peak T cell clonality, exceeding tumor. Appearing in adjacent lung were a median about 60 of the top 100 tumor clones. Prolonged overall survival went with higher T cell density in the blood.

Note on this clone: Its antigen remains unidentified.

Sequenced by immunoSEQ multiplex PCR; TCRdb stores in-frame clones only, minus some. This table holds fewer than 45,000 clones, more than 85% found once. The CDR3 length is 14 residues. V was clipped by 8 bases and J by 0 bases, with 11 bases between them. Germline V lookup: CDR1 LNHDA, CDR2 SQIVND (reference sequence). This TCR came from a woman aged 18 to 50 with stage III lung adenocarcinoma. The source material was peripheral blood, sampled before any cancer treatment. This chain links TRBV19 with TRBJ2-1; D is unclear. The CDR3 region is CASGDGSSYNEQFF. CDR3 DNA sequence: TGTGCCAGTGGGGATGGCAGCTCCTACAATGAGCAGTTCTTC.